The next 13 T cell receptor beta chains were all read from a single sample in a study of cytomegalovirus exposure and HLA in healthy donors. Researchers ran the PCR with 60 Vbeta and 13 Jbeta primers. Assay: immunoSEQ multiplex PCR; the TCRdb copy retains only in-frame clones and omits some. The sample has around 150,000 clones, around 79% seen once; the top ten hold 5% to 8.5%. Specimen: PBMCs. The origin of the receptors is a man in his forties in good health and CMV-seropositive.

The chain recombines TRBV5-1 with TRBJ2-5, with no clear D. The assigned J gene may be wrong: the sequence end matches TRBJ2-7 better. The CDR3 has 13 residues. CDR1 and CDR2 from the germline V gene are SGHRS and YFSETQ. Written as DNA, the CDR3 is TGCGCCAGCCGCCCGAACTTTGCCTACGAGCAGTACTTC. Its translation is CASRPNFAYEQYF.

In this sample, this clone turned up once. The chain recombines TRBV9 with TRBJ2-7; 10 nucleotides match TRBD2. This CDR3 comprises 14 residues. Germline values: CDR1 SGDLS, CDR2 YYNGEE. After removal of 4 bases from V and 4 bases from J, the junction contained 5 bases not matched to a gene. The CDR3, as DNA: TGTGCCAGCAGCTTTGGGACTAGCGCTTACGAGCAGTACTTC. It is translated as CASSFGTSAYEQYF.

The rearrangement links TRBV27 to TRBJ1-1; no definite D call. The V and J ends lost 6 bases and 9 bases respectively, with 14 bases between them. Germline values: CDR1 MNHEY, CDR2 SMNVEV (reference sequence). The CDR3 sequence is 12 residues long. The CDR3 DNA is TGTGCCAGCAGAGAAAGCGGAAGGCAAGCTTTCTTT. Translated: CASRESGRQAFF.

This clone has just a few counts. The chain combines TRBV11-2 with TRBJ2-5; 7 bases map to TRBD2. The DNA end favors TRBJ2-7, so the J call may be wrong. Germline CDR1 SGHAT, CDR2 FQNNGV. The CDR3 spans 14 residues. CDR3 residues: CASSFGGFAYEQYF. CDR3 bases: TGTGCCAGCAGCTTCGGGGGGTTTGCCTACGAGCAGTACTTC.

The chain is built from TRBV11-1 and TRBJ2-6, with D unclear. V lost 5 bases and J lost 0, with 8 bases in between. This CDR3 is built from 15 residues. Germline V gene sequence: CDR1 SGHAT, CDR2 FQDESV (reference sequence). In DNA, the CDR3 is TGTGCCAGCAGCCCAGGTGGCTCTGGGGCCAACGTCCTGACTTTC. Protein: CASSPGGSGANVLTF.

The chain combines TRBV5-4 with TRBJ1-2; no clear D gene. V lost 4 bases, J lost 6 bases, and 7 bases lay in between. The CDR3 extends over 11 amino acids. CDR1 is SGHNT, CDR2 YYREEE, per germline (reference sequence). The CDR3 loop reads CASSLSDGYTF. The CDR3, as DNA: TGTGCCAGCAGCCTGTCAGATGGCTACACCTTC.

The CDR3 nucleotides are TGTGCCAGCAGTAGAGGGCAGGGGGCTCCCTATGGCTACACCTTC. Translation: CASSRGQGAPYGYTF. This chain joins TRBV6-1 and TRBJ1-2, with 8 positions matching TRBD1. Germline CDR1 MNHNS, CDR2 SASEGT. The CDR3 spans 15 residues. The V gene end was trimmed by 5 bases and the J gene end by 4 bases; junction bases not matched to a gene: 9.

The rearrangement joins TRBV5-1 to TRBJ1-1; tentatively, D is TRBD1 (5 bases). The length of the CDR3 is 13 residues. V lost 0 bases and J lost 5, with 8 bases in between. Germline CDR1 is SGHRS and CDR2 is YFSETQ. CDR3 sequence (DNA): TGCGCCAGCAGCTTGGCAGGGAAAACTGAAGCTTTCTTT. As protein: CASSLAGKTEAFF. The full variable domain, with the rest looked up from reference TRBV5-1 and TRBJ1-1, is KAGVTQTPRYLIKTRGQQVTLSCSPISGHRSVSWYQQTPGQGLQFLFEYFSETQRNKGNFPGRFSGRQFSNSRSEMNVSTLELGDSALYLCASSLAGKTEAFFGQGTRLTVV.

The chain links TRBV5-4 to TRBJ2-3; 16 bases map to TRBD2. The CDR3 runs to 18 residues. From germline, CDR1 is SGHNT and CDR2 YYREEE (reference sequence). With 0 bases clipped from V and 5 bases from J, the junction kept 6 bases outside the gene matches. This CDR3 reads CASSLGGLAGGLLDTQYF. In nucleotides, the CDR3 is TGTGCCAGCAGCTTGGGGGGACTAGCGGGAGGGCTACTAGATACGCAGTATTTT.

J is TRBJ1-1 and V is TRBV2; D may be TRBD1 (5 bases). The CDR3 is 11 residues long. Deletions cut 6 bases from V and 7 bases from J, with 9 bases between. The germline V gene encodes CDR1 SNHLY and CDR2 FYNNEI. CDR3 region: CASRRDSEAFF. DNA of the CDR3: TGTGCCAGCAGGAGAGACAGTGAAGCTTTCTTT.

This clone was seen more than once but under ten times. V and J are TRBV5-8 and TRBJ2-7; 8 positions match TRBD1. The germline V gene encodes CDR1 SGHTS and CDR2 YDEGEE. V lost 4 bases, J lost 0 bases, and 6 bases stayed unmatched. The CDR3 extends over 15 amino acids. The CDR3 DNA follows: TGTGCCAGCAGCATCCGGGACAGGAACTCCTACGAGCAGTACTTC. Protein product: CASSIRDRNSYEQYF.

The rearrangement joins TRBV4-1 to TRBJ1-3; the D gene is possibly TRBD1 (5 bases). Germline V lookup: CDR1 MGHRA, CDR2 YSYEKL. Trimming stripped 0 bases from V and 2 bases from J, with 5 bases between. The CDR3 covers 14 residues. The CDR3 DNA reads as TGCGCCAGCAGCCAAGACAGGGCTGGAAACACCATATATTTT. Translation: CASSQDRAGNTIYF.

V and J are TRBV5-8 and TRBJ1-2, with D unresolved. Germline CDR1 SGHTS, CDR2 YDEGEE. V lost 0 bases to trimming and J lost 0 bases, with 9 bases between them. This CDR3 is built from 15 residues. CDR3 sequence reads: CASSLAQLANYGYTF. In DNA, the CDR3 is TGTGCCAGCAGCTTGGCGCAACTAGCTAACTATGGCTACACCTTC. The complete variable domain, with remaining parts taken from reference TRBV5-8 and TRBJ1-2, reads EAGVTQSPTHLIKTRGQQATLRCSPISGHTSVYWYQQALGLGLQFLLWYDEGEERNRGNFPPRFSGRQFPNYSSELNVNALELEDSALYLCASSLAQLANYGYTFGSGTRLTVV.